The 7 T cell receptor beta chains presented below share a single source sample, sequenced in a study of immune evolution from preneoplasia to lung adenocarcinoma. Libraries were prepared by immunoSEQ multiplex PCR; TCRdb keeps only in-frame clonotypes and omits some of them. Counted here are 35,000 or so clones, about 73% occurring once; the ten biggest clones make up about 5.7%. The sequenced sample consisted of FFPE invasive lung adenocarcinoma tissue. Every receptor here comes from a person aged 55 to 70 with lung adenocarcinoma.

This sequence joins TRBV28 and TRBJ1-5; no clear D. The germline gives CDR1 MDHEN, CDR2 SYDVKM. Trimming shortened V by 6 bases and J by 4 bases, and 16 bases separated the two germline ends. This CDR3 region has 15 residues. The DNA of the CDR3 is TGTGCCAGCAGGGCCCCGGGCCTGGAAAATCAGCCCCAGCATTTT. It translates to CASRAPGLENQPQHF.

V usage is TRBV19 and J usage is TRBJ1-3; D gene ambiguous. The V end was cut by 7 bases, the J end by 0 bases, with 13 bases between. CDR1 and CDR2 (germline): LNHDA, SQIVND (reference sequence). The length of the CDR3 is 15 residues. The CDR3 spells CASKPGRSSGNTIYF. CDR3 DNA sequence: TGTGCCAGTAAGCCCGGACGGTCCTCTGGAAACACCATATATTTT.

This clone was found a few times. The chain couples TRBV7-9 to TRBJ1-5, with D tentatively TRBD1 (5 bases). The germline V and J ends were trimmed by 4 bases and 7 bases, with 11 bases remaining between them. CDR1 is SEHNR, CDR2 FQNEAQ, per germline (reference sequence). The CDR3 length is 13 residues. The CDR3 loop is CASSSGFGQPQHF. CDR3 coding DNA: TGTGCCAGCAGCTCAGGGTTCGGGCAGCCCCAGCATTTT.

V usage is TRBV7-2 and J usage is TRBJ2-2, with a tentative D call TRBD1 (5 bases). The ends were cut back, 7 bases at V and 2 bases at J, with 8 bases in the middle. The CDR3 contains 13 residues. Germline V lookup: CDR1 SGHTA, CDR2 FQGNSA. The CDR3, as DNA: TGTGCCAGCAAGACAGCCAACACCGGGGAGCTGTTTTTT. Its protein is CASKTANTGELFF.

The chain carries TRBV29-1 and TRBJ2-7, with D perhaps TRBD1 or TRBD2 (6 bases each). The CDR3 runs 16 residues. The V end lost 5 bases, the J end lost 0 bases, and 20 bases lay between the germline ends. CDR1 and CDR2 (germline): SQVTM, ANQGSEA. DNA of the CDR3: TGCAGCGTTTCTCGGGGGCTCCGAGACAACTCCTACGAGCAGTACTTC. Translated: CSVSRGLRDNSYEQYF.

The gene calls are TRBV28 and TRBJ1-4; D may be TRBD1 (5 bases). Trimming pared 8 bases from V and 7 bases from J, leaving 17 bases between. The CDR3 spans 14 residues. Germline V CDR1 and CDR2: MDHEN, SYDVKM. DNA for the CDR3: TGTGCCAGCTATGCTCAGGGTTTGAGTGAAAAACTGTTTTTT. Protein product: CASYAQGLSEKLFF.

CDR3 coding DNA: TGTGCCAGCAGTGAATGGGGGTCTGGAAACACCATATATTTT. Translating it yields CASSEWGSGNTIYF. The chain uses TRBV25-1 and TRBJ1-3; the D gene is possibly TRBD1 (5 bases). The CDR3 length is 14 residues. Germline V lookup: CDR1 MGHDK, CDR2 SYGVNS. V lost 1 base to trimming and J lost 1 base, with 5 bases between them.